Listed here are 15 T cell receptor beta chains from one sample, sequenced in a study of cytomegalovirus exposure and HLA in healthy donors. The data were produced by immunoSEQ multiplex PCR, yet TCRdb's version contains in-frame clones alone and is incomplete. The table shows more than 95,000 clones, with approximately 90% occurring only once. The specimen sequenced was PBMCs. The receptors here all came from a woman aged 18-29 years in good health and CMV-seronegative.

This sequence joins TRBV27 and TRBJ1-4; D not certain. CDR1 is MNHEY, CDR2 SMNVEV, per germline (reference sequence). This CDR3 region has 14 residues. Trimming took off 4 bases at V and 7 bases at J, with 13 bases between the two ends. CDR3 in amino acids: CASSSGKLFEKLFF. The DNA for the CDR3 is TGTGCCAGCAGTTCCGGGAAACTATTTGAAAAACTGTTTTTT.

The chain joins TRBV7-3 to TRBJ1-1; D is uncertain. Germline lookup yields CDR1 SGHTA and CDR2 FQGTGA. CDR3 length: 13 residues. The V gene lost 5 bases and the J gene lost 2 bases, with 9 bases spanning the gap. The CDR3: CASSRDSNTEAFF. The CDR3 region has the DNA TGTGCCAGCAGCCGAGACTCTAACACTGAAGCTTTCTTT.

V gene TRBV10-2 combines with J gene TRBJ2-3; 10 bases agree with TRBD2. CDR3 length equals 16 residues. Losses at the gene ends were 3 bases for V and 5 bases for J; bases not matched to a gene: 8. CDR1 is WSHSY, CDR2 SAAADI, per germline. CDR3 bases: TGCGCCAGCAGTGAACCAAGCGGGACTAGCGTAGATACGCAGTATTTT. This sequence encodes CASSEPSGTSVDTQYF.

The J gene is TRBJ1-1, the V gene TRBV10-3; 10 nucleotides align to TRBD1. CDR1 and CDR2 (germline): ENHRY, SYGVKD. After removal of 5 bases from V and 5 bases from J, the junction contained 5 bases not matched to a gene. CDR3 length: 14 residues. The CDR3 reads CAISLDRGLTEAFF. DNA of the CDR3: TGTGCCATCAGTCTCGACAGGGGGCTGACTGAAGCTTTCTTT.

This clone was picked up one time. V gene TRBV6-5 combines with J gene TRBJ2-3; TRBD2 matches at 11 bases. The V gene's germline CDR1 is MNHEY and CDR2 SVGAGI. The length of the CDR3 is 14 residues. With V trimmed by 6 bases and J by 1 base, 0 bases remained unmatched. The CDR3 loop reads CASRGLAGTDTQYF. The CDR3 bases are TGTGCCAGCAGGGGACTAGCGGGCACAGATACGCAGTATTTT.

V usage is TRBV19 and J usage is TRBJ1-2; 7 bases are a match to TRBD1. Unmatched junction bases numbered 4, after V lost 3 bases and J lost 3 bases. Looked up from germline, CDR1 is LNHDA and CDR2 is SQIVND (reference sequence). CDR3 size: 14 residues. In nucleotides, the CDR3 is TGTGCCAGTAGTATCCACAGGGGCGACTATGGCTACACCTTC. It encodes CASSIHRGDYGYTF.

This chain links TRBV5-1 with TRBJ2-5; TRBD2 agrees at 8 bases. The CDR3 consists of 18 residues. With V trimmed by 0 bases and J by 3 bases, 13 bases remained unmatched. In germline, CDR1 is SGHRS, CDR2 YFSETQ. Written as DNA, the CDR3 is TGCGCCAGCAGCTTGGAAGCCGGGAGGGCCGATGGAGAAGAGACCCAGTACTTC. This codes for CASSLEAGRADGEETQYF. The full variable domain, with the rest looked up from reference TRBV5-1 and TRBJ2-5, is KAGVTQTPRYLIKTRGQQVTLSCSPISGHRSVSWYQQTPGQGLQFLFEYFSETQRNKGNFPGRFSGRQFSNSRSEMNVSTLELGDSALYLCASSLEAGRADGEETQYFGPGTRLLVL.

This chain links TRBV2 with TRBJ2-4, with 7 nucleotides matching TRBD1. After removal of 6 bases from V and 3 bases from J, the junction contained 8 bases not matched to a gene. The CDR3 contains 15 residues. Germline CDR1 SNHLY, CDR2 FYNNEI. CDR3 in amino acids: CASSPRGPGKNIQYF. In nucleotides, the CDR3 is TGTGCCAGCAGCCCAAGGGGGCCCGGCAAAAACATTCAGTACTTC.

J is TRBJ1-6 and V is TRBV19, with TRBD1 matching 11 bases. Germline CDR1 reads LNHDA; CDR2 reads SQIVND (reference sequence). V lost 10 bases, J lost 7 bases, and 18 bases stayed unmatched. CDR3 length: 18 amino acids. In DNA, the CDR3 is TGTGCCATCCTACCCCGGGACAGGGGGTCCCTAGAGAATTCACCCCTCCACTTT. Protein: CAILPRDRGSLENSPLHF.

V is TRBV28 and J is TRBJ2-3, with 14 nucleotides matching TRBD2. The J segment lost 0 bases and the V segment lost 2 bases, leaving 7 bases of the junction unmatched. The CDR3 is 19 amino acids. From germline, CDR1 is MDHEN and CDR2 SYDVKM. The CDR3 is CASSLRTSGGTTSTDTQYF. CDR3 nucleotides: TGTGCCAGCAGTTTACGGACTAGCGGGGGGACTACTAGCACAGATACGCAGTATTTT.

This chain joins TRBV7-9 and TRBJ1-4; weak D call: TRBD1 (6 bases). The ends were cut back, 4 bases at V and 5 bases at J, with 14 bases in the middle. CDR1 SEHNR and CDR2 FQNEAQ come from the germline V gene (reference sequence). The CDR3 has 15 amino acids. The CDR3 coding sequence is TGTGCCAGCAGCTCATTCGACAGGTGGAATGAAAAACTGTTTTTT. It encodes CASSSFDRWNEKLFF.

The chain couples TRBV6-5 to TRBJ1-5, with D tentatively TRBD1 (6 bases). The CDR3 covers 13 residues. V was trimmed by 6 bases and J by 4 bases, leaving 10 bases between them. CDR1 is MNHEY and CDR2 is SVGAGI in the germline V gene. CDR3 protein: CASSQQGNQPQHF. The DNA of the CDR3 is TGTGCCAGCAGCCAACAGGGTAATCAGCCCCAGCATTTT.

A remark on this clone: Relative to the germline gene, one junction end is altered; a read error may explain this. The V call is TRBV7-7, the J call TRBJ2-3; 9 nucleotides match TRBD2. Germline V gene lookup returns CDR1 SSHAT and CDR2 FNYEAQ (reference sequence). CDR3 length equals 20 residues. CDR3 loop: CASSQFGEQGWTSASDTQYF. The CDR3, as DNA: TGTGCTAGCAGCCAGTTTGGGGAACAGGGGTGGACTAGCGCATCCGATACGCAGTATTTT.

The V call is TRBV7-9, the J call TRBJ1-1; D is uncertain. This CDR3 comprises 15 residues. Trimming removed 0 bases at V and 1 base at J, with 9 bases between. The V gene's germline CDR1 is SEHNR and CDR2 FQNEAQ (reference sequence). Written as DNA, the CDR3 is TGTGCCAGCAGCTTAGCGCAGGTGAGGAACACTGAAGCTTTCTTT. Translation gives CASSLAQVRNTEAFF.

As concerns this clone: Other nucleotide sequences in the sample specify the same CDR3. The V and J genes are TRBV27 and TRBJ2-7, with 13 bases fitting TRBD2. The CDR3 runs 15 residues. CDR1 is MNHEY and CDR2 is SMNVEV in the germline V gene (reference sequence). The ends lost 5 bases at V and 2 bases at J; junction bases unmatched: 3. The CDR3 here is CASSPGTSGTYEQYF. The CDR3 nucleotides are TGTGCCAGCAGTCCTGGGACTAGCGGGACCTACGAGCAGTACTTC.